This entry concerns a single T cell receptor (beta chain). Antigen unknown. This sample was included in a study of cytomegalovirus exposure and HLA in healthy donors. Study observations and caveats: Apart from CMV serostatus, no immune exposure information was available.

PCR used 60 Vbeta primers and 13 Jbeta primers. Only in-frame clones appear in the TCRdb table, and some are missing; sequencing was by immunoSEQ multiplex PCR. The sample has around 130,000 clones; just under 80% are singletons. The CDR3 consists of 13 residues. With 5 bases removed from V and 4 bases from J, the gap between germline ends came to 8 bases. Looked up from germline, CDR1 is LGHNA and CDR2 is YSLEER. The clonotype originates from a young man in good health and CMV-seronegative. The sequenced sample was PBMCs. This rearrangement joins TRBV4-3 to TRBJ1-4; no clear D gene. CDR3 nucleotide sequence: TGCGCCAGCAGCATGGCAAGTAATGAAAAACTGTTTTTT. Protein product: CASSMASNEKLFF.